The entry that follows covers one T cell receptor (beta chain) sequence. The V gene lost 2 bases and the J gene lost 4 bases, with 21 bases spanning the gap. The length of the CDR3 is 17 residues. CDR1 is GTSNPN, CDR2 SVGIG, per germline (reference sequence). This sample is part of a study of T cell changes during pregnancy in multiple sclerosis. Profiled with immunoSEQ multiplex PCR; TCRdb holds only in-frame clones, not every one. In the table there are under 90,000 clones, 94% of which are singletons. V and J are TRBV30 and TRBJ1-3; possibly TRBD1 for D (6 bases). The TCR originated in a female donor in good health, enrolled as a control in a pregnancy study. The sample in question was peripheral blood, obtained in the second trimester of pregnancy. The CDR3 reads CAWSFLRGPGTGNTIYF. The CDR3 DNA is TGTGCCTGGAGTTTCCTCAGGGGCCCCGGGACAGGAAACACCATATATTTT.